Following are 30 T cell receptor beta chains from one sample sequenced in a study of blood T cells in healthy people across ages. For the second PCR, which ran for 7 to 11 cycles, a sample-barcoded 5' primer and a J-beta primer mix were used. One entry per CDR3 protein, called by TCRdb with MiXCR from the 5' RACE reads. This sample has about 2 million distinct CDR3 sequences; 40% to 55% occur once, and the top ten carry around 2.1%. Sequenced sample: blood. The receptors shown here come from a middle-aged woman in good health.

This clonotype appeared many times. The chain combines TRBV12-3 or TRBV12-4 with TRBJ2-1; the D is unclear. V was shortened by 1 base and J by 6 bases, with 7 bases between the two germline ends. This CDR3 spans 13 amino acids. The CDR3 DNA reads as TGTGCCAGCAGTTTAGGGCGGAGCAATGAGCAGTTCTTC. Translated, it gives CASSLGRSNEQFF.

Points on this clonotype: One junction end does not reproduce the germline sequence, and a read error may be involved. The rearrangement uses TRBV9 and TRBJ1-5; the D is unclear. Germline CDR1 is SGDLS and CDR2 is YYNGEE. The CDR3 sequence is 16 residues long. The CDR3 protein is CVSSPEETFRNQPQHF. As DNA, the CDR3 is TGTGTCAGCAGCCCCGAGGAAACTTTTCGCAATCAGCCCCAGCATTTT.

The chain links TRBV29-1 to TRBJ1-2, with 8 bases lining up with TRBD1. This CDR3 comprises 15 residues. Germline V gene lookup returns CDR1 SQVTM and CDR2 ANQGSEA. The J segment lost 4 bases and the V segment lost 3 bases, leaving 10 bases of the junction unmatched. CDR3 protein: CSVERYRGNGYGYTF. DNA for the CDR3: TGCAGCGTTGAGCGGTACAGGGGGAATGGCTATGGCTACACCTTC.

As concerns this clonotype: The junction shows a germline mismatch at one end, possibly a read error. The CDR3 nucleotides read TGTGCCAGCAGTTACAGCCAGGCCTACCTATGGGAGCAGTTTTTC. This gives the protein CASSYSQAYLWEQFF. The V call is TRBV6-6, the J call TRBJ2-1; possible D gene TRBD2, 5 bases. Germline-derived CDR1 and CDR2 are MNHNY and SVGAGI (reference sequence). This CDR3 comprises 15 residues.

The chain has TRBV11-3 and TRBJ2-7, with 8 bases identical to TRBD2. This CDR3 has 15 residues. After removal of 1 base from V and 7 bases from J, the junction contained 9 bases not matched to a gene. The germline V gene has CDR1 SGHNT and CDR2 YENEEA. The CDR3 sequence is CASSLAGGPIHEQYF. For the CDR3, the DNA is TGTGCCAGCAGCTTAGCGGGGGGGCCAATCCATGAGCAGTACTTC.

The table lists this clonotype with many counts. This rearrangement joins TRBV4-1 to TRBJ1-2; D not certain. The length of the CDR3 is 14 residues. Between the trimmed V and J ends, which lost 9 bases and 3 bases, there was a span of 17 bases. Per the germline V gene, CDR1 is MGHRA and CDR2 is YSYEKL. The DNA for the CDR3 is TGCGCCAGTGCGGCCGGGCTTTCGGACTATGGCTACACCTTC. Amino acids: CASAAGLSDYGYTF.

The chain is built from TRBV6-2 or TRBV6-3 and TRBJ1-5; 7 nucleotides agree with TRBD1. The CDR3 has 15 residues. J lost 8 bases, V lost 5 bases, and 12 bases had no gene match. From germline, CDR1 is MNHEY and CDR2 SVGEGT. The CDR3 is CASSPGQSYTEPQHF. The CDR3 bases are TGTGCCAGCAGTCCGGGACAGTCCTACACGGAGCCCCAGCATTTT.

The chain combines TRBV6-5 with TRBJ2-5, with D possibly TRBD2 on 6 matching bases. V shed 6 bases and J shed 11 bases, with 16 bases lying between them. This CDR3 spans 12 amino acids. Germline lookup yields CDR1 MNHEY and CDR2 SVGAGI. The CDR3 protein is CASRRLDNEQYF. The DNA for the CDR3 is TGTGCCAGCAGGCGACTAGACAATGAGCAGTACTTC.

This clonotype was observed a single time. This chain uses TRBV20-1 with TRBJ1-1; possible D gene TRBD1, 6 bases. This CDR3 has 13 residues. Trimming shortened V by 4 bases and J by 7 bases, and 16 bases separated the two germline ends. Per germline, CDR1 DFQATT and CDR2 SNEGSKA (reference sequence). The CDR3 bases are TGCAGTGCTATACAGGGTTACCAAAGTGAAGCTTTCTTT. Amino acids: CSAIQGYQSEAFF.

The gene calls are TRBV6-4 and TRBJ2-5, with a possible D match to TRBD2 (6 bases). With 7 bases removed from V and 1 base from J, the gap between germline ends came to 16 bases. CDR3 length equals 15 residues. Looked up from germline, CDR1 is MRHNA and CDR2 is SNTAGT. CDR3: CASKNGTLFQETQYF. The CDR3 DNA reads as TGTGCCAGCAAAAACGGGACTTTATTCCAAGAGACCCAGTACTTC.

In its sample, this clonotype was seen a few times. V gene TRBV13 combines with J gene TRBJ2-7; a weak D match, TRBD2 (5 bases). Trimming removed 2 bases from V and 4 bases from J, with 12 bases in between. The V gene's germline CDR1 is PRHDT and CDR2 FYEKMQ (reference sequence). The CDR3 consists of 14 residues. DNA of the CDR3: TGTGCCAGCAGCTTATACGGGGAGCAATACGAGCAGTACTTC. Translated, it gives CASSLYGEQYEQYF. The entire variable domain, with the rest obtained from reference TRBV13 and TRBJ2-7, is as follows: AAGVIQSPRHLIKEKRETATLKCYPIPRHDTVYWYQQGPGQDPQFLISFYEKMQSDKGSIPDRFSAQQFSDYHSELNMSSLELGDSALYFCASSLYGEQYEQYFGPGTRLTVT.

This clonotype appeared a few times. The V call is TRBV10-3, the J call TRBJ2-7; 11 bases line up with TRBD1. CDR1 is ENHRY, CDR2 SYGVKD, per germline. This CDR3 spans 14 amino acids. The ends lost 3 bases at V and 5 bases at J; junction bases unmatched: 3. CDR3 in DNA: TGTGCCATCAGTGACGGGACAGGGGGGGACGAGCAGTACTTC. It encodes CAISDGTGGDEQYF.

The chain has TRBV20-1 and TRBJ1-6; 8 bases are a match to TRBD1. V was clipped by 7 bases and J by 7 bases; unmatched bases: 6. CDR1 and CDR2 from the germline V gene are DFQATT and SNEGSKA (reference sequence). The CDR3 runs 13 residues. The CDR3 sequence is CSVRRDRNSPLHF. DNA of the CDR3: TGCAGTGTTCGCCGGGACAGGAATTCACCCCTCCACTTT.

Remarks on this clonotype: Because the CDR3 is missing its conserved closing phenylalanine or tryptophan, this is likely a read error. The chain has TRBV4-2 and TRBJ2-3, with D tentatively TRBD1 (6 bases). This CDR3 is built from 16 residues. Germline-derived CDR1 and CDR2 are LGHNA and YNFKEQ. The V gene lost 4 bases and the J gene lost 3 bases, with 17 bases spanning the gap. DNA of the CDR3: TGTGCCAGCAGCCCTCAGGACAGCTTGGGAACAGATACGCAGTATGTT. Amino acid sequence: CASSPQDSLGTDTQYV.

V is TRBV20-1 and J is TRBJ1-2; 10 bases align to TRBD1. The germline V gene encodes CDR1 DFQATT and CDR2 SNEGSKA (reference sequence). V shed 5 bases and J 6 bases; nucleotides not matched to a gene: 3. This CDR3 comprises 12 residues. The CDR3 sequence is CSAWTGGNGYTF. The CDR3 coding sequence is TGCAGTGCTTGGACAGGGGGGAATGGCTACACCTTC.

This clonotype appeared a few times. The chain is built from TRBV20-1 and TRBJ1-4, with D unclear. The CDR3 covers 11 residues. Germline CDR1 DFQATT, CDR2 SNEGSKA (reference sequence). V was cut by 3 bases and J by 4 bases, with 3 bases left in between. Here the CDR3 reads CSARNNEKLFF. The DNA of the CDR3 is TGCAGTGCTAGGAATAATGAAAAACTGTTTTTT.

The chain has TRBV9 and TRBJ2-7; D may be TRBD1 (5 bases). Trimming shortened V by 4 bases and J by 0 bases, and 11 bases separated the two germline ends. The CDR3 extends over 14 amino acids. From germline, CDR1 is SGDLS and CDR2 YYNGEE. The CDR3 coding sequence is TGTGCCAGCAGCCCCCGACAGCTCTCCTACGAGCAGTACTTC. Residues: CASSPRQLSYEQYF.

The chain joins TRBV10-3 to TRBJ2-5; D might be TRBD2 (7 bases). Trimming took off 3 bases at V and 4 bases at J, with 18 bases between the two ends. Germline-derived CDR1 and CDR2 are ENHRY and SYGVKD. The CDR3 sequence is 16 residues long. CDR3 DNA: TGTGCCATCAGTGATGCGGGGGCTCGGTCTCGAGAGACCCAGTACTTC. Amino acid sequence: CAISDAGARSRETQYF.

This clonotype has a count of ten or more. The chain carries TRBV4-1 and TRBJ2-1; D is unclear. With 0 bases removed from V and 8 bases from J, the gap between germline ends came to 5 bases. This CDR3 has 12 amino acids. From germline, CDR1 is MGHRA and CDR2 YSYEKL. The chain's CDR3 is CASSQEGYEQFF. The CDR3 DNA follows: TGCGCCAGCAGCCAAGAAGGTTATGAGCAGTTCTTC.

V gene TRBV29-1 combines with J gene TRBJ2-3; 7 positions match TRBD1. The J segment lost 1 base and the V segment lost 4 bases, leaving 5 bases of the junction unmatched. Germline V lookup: CDR1 SQVTM, CDR2 ANQGSEA. This CDR3 is built from 14 residues. The CDR3 protein is CSVARGLGTDTQYF. The CDR3 nucleotides are TGCAGCGTTGCGAGGGGGCTTGGCACAGATACGCAGTATTTT.

A remark on this clonotype: One junction end does not reproduce the germline sequence, and a read error may be involved. This chain links TRBV7-7 with TRBJ2-1, with TRBD1 as a possible D gene (5 bases). This CDR3 is built from 13 residues. CDR1 and CDR2 from the germline V gene are SSHAT and FNYEAQ (reference sequence). CDR3 residues: CASSLGVLETQFF. The CDR3 DNA reads TGTGCTAGCAGCTTAGGGGTCTTGGAGACCCAGTTCTTC.

As regards this clonotype: One end of the junction fails to match germline, which may point to a read error. This chain links TRBV6-2 or TRBV6-3 with TRBJ2-5; no definite D call. CDR1 is MNHEY, CDR2 SVGEGT, per germline. The CDR3 spans 12 residues. The CDR3 reads CASAVKVGTQYF. Here the CDR3 DNA reads TGCGCCAGCGCGGTCAAGGTCGGGACCCAGTACTTC.

CDR3: CSARGNRGSNEKLFF. CDR3 nucleotides: TGCAGTGCTAGAGGGAACAGGGGGAGTAATGAAAAACTGTTTTTT. The rearrangement joins TRBV20-1 to TRBJ1-4; 8 nucleotides agree with TRBD1. This CDR3 contains 15 residues. In germline, CDR1 is DFQATT, CDR2 SNEGSKA (reference sequence). Trimming removed 1 base from V and 4 bases from J; junction bases left unmatched: 5.

The J gene is TRBJ2-1, the V gene TRBV12-3 or TRBV12-4; D is perhaps TRBD1 (6 bases). CDR3 size: 14 residues. Trimming pared 6 bases from V and 8 bases from J, leaving 17 bases between. The CDR3 reads CASSRNQGFDEQFF. The CDR3 coding sequence is TGTGCCAGCAGCCGGAATCAGGGGTTCGATGAGCAGTTCTTC.

The chain employs TRBV20-1 and TRBJ2-7; TRBD1 aligns across 7 bases. The CDR3 is 14 residues long. Germline V gene lookup returns CDR1 DFQATT and CDR2 SNEGSKA (reference sequence). Trimming cost V 0 bases and J 3 bases; bases outside gene matches: 5. In DNA form, the CDR3 reads TGCAGTGCTAGAGAAGGGACAGCTCTCTACGAGCAGTACTTC. It translates to CSAREGTALYEQYF.

The CDR3 sequence is CSARAWGIVSTDTQYF. The CDR3 region has the DNA TGCAGTGCTAGAGCTTGGGGAATTGTAAGCACAGATACGCAGTATTTT. This chain joins TRBV20-1 and TRBJ2-3; D is uncertain. Between the trimmed V and J ends, which lost 1 base and 0 bases, there was a span of 14 bases. The CDR3 runs to 16 residues. Per the germline V gene, CDR1 is DFQATT and CDR2 is SNEGSKA (reference sequence).

This clonotype appeared a few times. The chain has TRBV10-1 and TRBJ2-7; 13 bases are shared with TRBD2. The trim removed 6 bases at V and 6 bases at J, leaving 5 bases unmatched. CDR1 is WNHNN and CDR2 is SYGVQD in the germline V gene (reference sequence). The CDR3 spans 14 residues. The CDR3 DNA sequence: TGCGCCAGCAGCTCCGGGACTAGCGGGGTCGAGCAGTACTTC. Protein product: CASSSGTSGVEQYF.

The CDR3 DNA sequence: TGTGCCAGCAGCTTACGACTAGCGAGGGGTCGGACAGATACGCAGTATTTT. Translating gives CASSLRLARGRTDTQYF. The chain recombines TRBV7-2 with TRBJ2-3; 8 positions match TRBD2. Germline CDR1 SGHTA, CDR2 FQGNSA. This CDR3 has 17 amino acids. Trimming at V came to 2 bases and at J to 3 bases, leaving 10 bases not matched to a gene.

The V and J genes are TRBV20-1 and TRBJ2-3, with D perhaps TRBD2 (5 bases). Germline CDR1 reads DFQATT; CDR2 reads SNEGSKA (reference sequence). The CDR3 runs 15 residues. Trimming cost V 4 bases and J 2 bases, with 16 bases left between them. The CDR3 sequence: CSATESGGNTDTQYF. The CDR3 region has the DNA TGCAGTGCTACCGAAAGCGGAGGCAACACAGATACGCAGTATTTT.

This clonotype appeared a few times. V and J are TRBV6-5 and TRBJ2-7; 7 bases line up with TRBD1. CDR3 length: 12 residues. Germline trimming cut 6 bases from V and 10 bases from J; bases unmatched to any gene: 9. CDR1 is MNHEY, CDR2 SVGAGI, per germline. The CDR3 reads CASSKTGVLQYF. The CDR3 nucleotides read TGTGCCAGCAGCAAAACAGGGGTCCTCCAGTACTTC.